This T cell receptor beta chain was retrieved from a study of PD-L1 blockade in urothelial cancer. Time point noted: pretreatment peripheral blood. Generated by immunoSEQ multiplex PCR, the TCRdb table keeps only in-frame clones and is missing some. Here the sample spans roughly 120,000 clones, about 81% being singletons. V shed 5 bases, J shed 4 bases, and the junction held 13 bases outside the gene matches. The germline CDR1 and CDR2 sequences are SEHNR and FQNEAQ (reference sequence). The length of the CDR3 is 17 residues. The clonotype originates from a man in his forties or fifties with urothelial cancer. V usage is TRBV7-9 and J usage is TRBJ1-3; 8 bases align to TRBD1. The specimen was PBMCs, collected around atezolizumab (anti-PD-L1) treatment. The CDR3 nucleotides read TGTGCCAGCAGCGCCCCCGGGACAGGTTCGAGAGGAAACACCATATATTTT. It encodes CASSAPGTGSRGNTIYF.